This T cell receptor (beta chain) was obtained from a study of blood T cell repertoires in COVID-19. Overall study context: The United States, Italy and Spain supplied acute and convalescent COVID-19 samples.

In the original analysis: Reference gene primers were amplified, and this amplification served to estimate nucleated cell counts. Method: immunoSEQ multiplex PCR; TCRdb's copy keeps in-frame clones and lacks some. V, J and clone size reflect that table, while D and trimming were determined from the DNA. The sample lists some 170,000 clones; approximately 83% were seen once. This CDR3 has 14 amino acids. Trimming removed 7 bases from V and 2 bases from J; junction bases left unmatched: 4. Per germline, CDR1 LGHNT and CDR2 FRNRAP. Sample: peripheral blood. The receptor's source is a woman between 40 and 55 years old with COVID-19, enrolled during active disease. The genes are TRBV12-5 and TRBJ2-1, with 8 nucleotides matching TRBD1. In nucleotides, the CDR3 is TGTGCTAGTGTCCCGGGACAGGCCTACAATGAGCAGTTCTTC. This encodes CASVPGQAYNEQFF.